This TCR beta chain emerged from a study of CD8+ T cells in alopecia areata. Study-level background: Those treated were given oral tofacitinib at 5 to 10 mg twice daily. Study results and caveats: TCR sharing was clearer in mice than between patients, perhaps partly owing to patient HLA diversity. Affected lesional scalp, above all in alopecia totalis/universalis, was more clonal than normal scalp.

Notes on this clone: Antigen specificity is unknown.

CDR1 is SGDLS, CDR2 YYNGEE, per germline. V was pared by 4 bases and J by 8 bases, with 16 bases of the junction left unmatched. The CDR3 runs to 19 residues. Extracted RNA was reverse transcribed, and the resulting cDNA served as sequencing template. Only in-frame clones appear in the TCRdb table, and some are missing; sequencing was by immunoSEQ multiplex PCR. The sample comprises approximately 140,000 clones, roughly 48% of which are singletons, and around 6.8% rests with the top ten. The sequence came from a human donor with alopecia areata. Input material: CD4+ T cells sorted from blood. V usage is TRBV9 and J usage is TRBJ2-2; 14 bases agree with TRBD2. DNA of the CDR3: TGTGCCAGCAGCCCTTCAATTCCGGGGACTAGCGGGAGAACAGGGGAGCTGTTTTTT. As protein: CASSPSIPGTSGRTGELFF.